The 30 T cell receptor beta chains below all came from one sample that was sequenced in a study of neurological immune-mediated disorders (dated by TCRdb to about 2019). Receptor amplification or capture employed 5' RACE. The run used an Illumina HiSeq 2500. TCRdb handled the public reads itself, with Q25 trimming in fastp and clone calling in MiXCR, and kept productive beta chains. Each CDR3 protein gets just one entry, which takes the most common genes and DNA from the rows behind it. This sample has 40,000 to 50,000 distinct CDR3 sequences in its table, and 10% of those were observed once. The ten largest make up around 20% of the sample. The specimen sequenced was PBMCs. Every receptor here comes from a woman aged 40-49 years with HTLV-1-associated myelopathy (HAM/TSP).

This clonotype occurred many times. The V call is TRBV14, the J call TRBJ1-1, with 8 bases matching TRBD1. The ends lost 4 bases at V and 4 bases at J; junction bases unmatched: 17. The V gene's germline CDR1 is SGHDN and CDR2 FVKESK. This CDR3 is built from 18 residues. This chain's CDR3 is CASSPRTGQRGVSTEAFF. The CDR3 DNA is TGTGCCAGCAGCCCCCGGACAGGGCAAAGGGGAGTTTCCACTGAAGCTTTCTTT.

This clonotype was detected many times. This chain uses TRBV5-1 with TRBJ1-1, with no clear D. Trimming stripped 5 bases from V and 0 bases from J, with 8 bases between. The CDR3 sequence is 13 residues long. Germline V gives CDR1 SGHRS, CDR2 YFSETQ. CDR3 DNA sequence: TGCGCCAGCAGTTATAGTGTGAACACTGAAGCTTTCTTT. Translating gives CASSYSVNTEAFF.

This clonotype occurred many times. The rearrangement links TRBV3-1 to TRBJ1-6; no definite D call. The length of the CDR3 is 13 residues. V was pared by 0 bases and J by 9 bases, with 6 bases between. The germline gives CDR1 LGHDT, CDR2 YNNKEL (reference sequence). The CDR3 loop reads CASSQEGSSPLHF. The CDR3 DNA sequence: TGTGCCAGCAGCCAAGAGGGGAGTTCACCCCTCCACTTT.

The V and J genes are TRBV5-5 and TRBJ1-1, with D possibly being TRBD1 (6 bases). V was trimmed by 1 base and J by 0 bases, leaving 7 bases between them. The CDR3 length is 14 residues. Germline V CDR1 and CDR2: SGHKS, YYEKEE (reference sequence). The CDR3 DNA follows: TGTGCCAGCAGCTTGACAGGGCTGAACACTGAAGCTTTCTTT. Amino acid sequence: CASSLTGLNTEAFF.

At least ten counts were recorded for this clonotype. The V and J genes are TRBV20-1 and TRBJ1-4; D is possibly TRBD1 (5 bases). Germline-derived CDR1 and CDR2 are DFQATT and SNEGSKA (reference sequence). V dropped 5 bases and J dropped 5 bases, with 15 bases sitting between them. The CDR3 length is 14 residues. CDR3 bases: TGCAGTGCTGAAAAACCGGGACGAAATGAAAAACTGTTTTTT. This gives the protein CSAEKPGRNEKLFF.

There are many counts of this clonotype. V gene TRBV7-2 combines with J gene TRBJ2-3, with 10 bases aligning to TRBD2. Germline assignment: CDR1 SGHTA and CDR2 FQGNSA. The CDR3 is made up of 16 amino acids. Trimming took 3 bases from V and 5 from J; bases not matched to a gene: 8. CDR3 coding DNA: TGTGCCAGCAGCTTTACTAGCGGGGCCGGGGAAGATACGCAGTATTTT. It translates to CASSFTSGAGEDTQYF.

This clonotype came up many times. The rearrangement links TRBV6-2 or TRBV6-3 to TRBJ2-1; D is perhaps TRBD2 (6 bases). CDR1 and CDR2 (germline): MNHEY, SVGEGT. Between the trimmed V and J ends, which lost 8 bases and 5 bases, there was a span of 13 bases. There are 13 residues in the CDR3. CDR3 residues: CASEKAGNNEQFF. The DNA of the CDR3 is TGTGCCAGCGAAAAGGCGGGAAACAATGAGCAGTTCTTC.

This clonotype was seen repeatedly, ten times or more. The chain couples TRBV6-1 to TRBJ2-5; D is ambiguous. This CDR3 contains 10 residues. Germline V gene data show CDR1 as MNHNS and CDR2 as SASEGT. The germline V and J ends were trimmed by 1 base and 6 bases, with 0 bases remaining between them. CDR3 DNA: TGTGCCAGCAGTGAAGAGACCCAGTACTTC. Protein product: CASSEETQYF.

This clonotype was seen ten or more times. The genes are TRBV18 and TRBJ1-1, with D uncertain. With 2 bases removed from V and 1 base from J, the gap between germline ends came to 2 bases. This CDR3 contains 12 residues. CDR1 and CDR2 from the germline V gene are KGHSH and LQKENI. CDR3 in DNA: TGTGCCAGCTCACCAGGGAACACTGAAGCTTTCTTT. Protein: CASSPGNTEAFF.

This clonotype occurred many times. The CDR3 DNA follows: TGCAGTGCTCGGACAGGGGATAGCACAGATACGCAGTATTTT. Translated: CSARTGDSTDTQYF. V and J are TRBV20-1 and TRBJ2-3; TRBD1 matches 9 bases. V was clipped by 5 bases and J by 0 bases; unmatched bases: 3. Germline V gene lookup returns CDR1 DFQATT and CDR2 SNEGSKA (reference sequence). The CDR3 runs 14 residues.

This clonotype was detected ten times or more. The CDR3 here is CASSTRGGAGTGELFF. The CDR3, as DNA: TGTGCCAGCAGCACCCGCGGGGGGGCGGGCACCGGGGAGCTGTTTTTT. The rearrangement uses TRBV7-2 and TRBJ2-2, with TRBD2 identical over 9 bases. Germline V gene data show CDR1 as SGHTA and CDR2 as FQGNSA. The CDR3 is 16 amino acids. Trimming took 5 bases from V and 4 from J; bases not matched to a gene: 8.

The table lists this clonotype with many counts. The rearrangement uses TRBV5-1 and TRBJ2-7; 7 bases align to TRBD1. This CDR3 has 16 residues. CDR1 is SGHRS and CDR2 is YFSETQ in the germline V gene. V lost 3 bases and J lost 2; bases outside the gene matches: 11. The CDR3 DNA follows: TGCGCCAGCAGCTATTTTCCGGGACAGCAGGCCTACGAGCAGTACTTC. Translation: CASSYFPGQQAYEQYF.

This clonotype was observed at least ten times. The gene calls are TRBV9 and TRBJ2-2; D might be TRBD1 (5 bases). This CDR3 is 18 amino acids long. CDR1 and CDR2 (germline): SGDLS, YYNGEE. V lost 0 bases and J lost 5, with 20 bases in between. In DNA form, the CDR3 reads TGTGCCAGCAGCGTAGTTCCAAACGAAAGGGGTTTGACCGGGGAGCTGTTTTTT. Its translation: CASSVVPNERGLTGELFF. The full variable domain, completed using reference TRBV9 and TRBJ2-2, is DSGVTQTPKHLITATGQRVTLRCSPRSGDLSVYWYQQSLDQGLQFLIQYYNGEERAKGNILERFSAQQFPDLHSELNLSSLELGDSALYFCASSVVPNERGLTGELFFGEGSRLTVL.

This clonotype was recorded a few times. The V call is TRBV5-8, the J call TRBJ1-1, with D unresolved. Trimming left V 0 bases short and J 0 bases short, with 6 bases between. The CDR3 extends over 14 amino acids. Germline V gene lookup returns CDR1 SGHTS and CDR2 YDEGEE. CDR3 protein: CASSLDLVNTEAFF. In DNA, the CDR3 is TGTGCCAGCAGCTTGGATCTGGTGAACACTGAAGCTTTCTTT.

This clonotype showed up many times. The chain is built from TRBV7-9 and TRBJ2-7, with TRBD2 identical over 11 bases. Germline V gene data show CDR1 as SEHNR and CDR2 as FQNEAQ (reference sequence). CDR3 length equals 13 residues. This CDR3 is CVAGGPPPLEQYF. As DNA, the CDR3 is TGTGTAGCGGGGGGGCCCCCCCCTCTCGAGCAGTACTTC.

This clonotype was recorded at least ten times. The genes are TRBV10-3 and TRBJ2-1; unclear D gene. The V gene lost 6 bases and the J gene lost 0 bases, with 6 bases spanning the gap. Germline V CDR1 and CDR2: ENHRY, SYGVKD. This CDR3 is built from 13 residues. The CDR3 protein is CAIRGSSYNEQFF. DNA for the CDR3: TGTGCCATCAGGGGAAGCTCCTACAATGAGCAGTTCTTC.

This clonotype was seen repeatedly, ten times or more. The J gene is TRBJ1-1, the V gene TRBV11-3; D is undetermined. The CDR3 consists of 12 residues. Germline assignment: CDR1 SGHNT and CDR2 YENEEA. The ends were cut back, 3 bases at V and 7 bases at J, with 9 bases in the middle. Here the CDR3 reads CASSFRMGEAFF. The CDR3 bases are TGTGCCAGCAGCTTTCGAATGGGTGAAGCTTTCTTT.

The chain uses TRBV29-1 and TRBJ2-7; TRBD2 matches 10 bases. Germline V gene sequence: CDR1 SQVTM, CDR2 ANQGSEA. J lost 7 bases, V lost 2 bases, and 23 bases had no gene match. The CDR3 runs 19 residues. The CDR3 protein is CSVEWDIAGGPSSYNEQYF. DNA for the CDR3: TGCAGCGTTGAATGGGATATAGCGGGGGGCCCCAGCTCCTACAATGAGCAGTACTTC.

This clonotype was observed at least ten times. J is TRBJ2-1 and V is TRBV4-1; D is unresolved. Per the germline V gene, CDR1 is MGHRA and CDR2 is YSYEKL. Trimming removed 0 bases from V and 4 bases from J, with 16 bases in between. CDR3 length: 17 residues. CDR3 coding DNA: TGCGCCAGCAGCCAAGATAGGCGAGGACGACCATACAATGAGCAGTTCTTC. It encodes CASSQDRRGRPYNEQFF.

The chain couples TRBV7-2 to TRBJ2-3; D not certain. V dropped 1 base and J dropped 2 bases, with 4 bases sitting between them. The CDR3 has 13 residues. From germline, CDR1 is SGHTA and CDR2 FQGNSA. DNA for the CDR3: TGTGCCAGCAGCTTAGACTACACAGATACGCAGTATTTT. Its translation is CASSLDYTDTQYF.

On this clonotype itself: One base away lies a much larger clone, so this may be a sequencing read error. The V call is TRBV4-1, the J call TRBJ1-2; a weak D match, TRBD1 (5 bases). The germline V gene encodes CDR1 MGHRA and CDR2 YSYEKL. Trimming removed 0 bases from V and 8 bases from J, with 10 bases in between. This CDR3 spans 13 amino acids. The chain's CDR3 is CASSQEGERGYTF. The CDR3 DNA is TGCGCCAGCAGCCAAGAAGGGGAGCGGGGCTACACCTTC.

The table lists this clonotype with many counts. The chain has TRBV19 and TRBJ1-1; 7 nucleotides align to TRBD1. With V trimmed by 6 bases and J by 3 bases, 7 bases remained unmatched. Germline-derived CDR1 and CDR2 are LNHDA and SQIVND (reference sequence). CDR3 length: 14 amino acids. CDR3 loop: CASRKGASDTEAFF. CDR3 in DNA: TGTGCCAGTAGAAAGGGGGCGTCGGACACTGAAGCTTTCTTT.

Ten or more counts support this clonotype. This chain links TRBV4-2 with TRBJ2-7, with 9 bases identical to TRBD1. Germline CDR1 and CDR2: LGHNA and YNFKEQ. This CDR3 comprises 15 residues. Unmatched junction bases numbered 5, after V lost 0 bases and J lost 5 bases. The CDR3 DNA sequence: TGTGCCAGCAGCCAAGATGGGACAGGGTTTAACGAGCAGTACTTC. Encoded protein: CASSQDGTGFNEQYF.

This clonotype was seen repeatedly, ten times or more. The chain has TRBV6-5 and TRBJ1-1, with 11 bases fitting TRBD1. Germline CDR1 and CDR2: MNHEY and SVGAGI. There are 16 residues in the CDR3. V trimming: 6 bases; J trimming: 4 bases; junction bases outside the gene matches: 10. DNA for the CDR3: TGTGCCAGCAGGCGGGGACAGGGGGATGAAAGCACTGAAGCTTTCTTT. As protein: CASRRGQGDESTEAFF.

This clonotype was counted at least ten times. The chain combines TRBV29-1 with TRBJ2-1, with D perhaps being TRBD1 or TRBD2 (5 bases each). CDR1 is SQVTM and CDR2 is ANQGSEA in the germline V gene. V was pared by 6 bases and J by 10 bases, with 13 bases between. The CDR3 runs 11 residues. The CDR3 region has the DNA TGCAGCGTCCCCCGGGGCAGCGAGCAGTTCTTC. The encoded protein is CSVPRGSEQFF.

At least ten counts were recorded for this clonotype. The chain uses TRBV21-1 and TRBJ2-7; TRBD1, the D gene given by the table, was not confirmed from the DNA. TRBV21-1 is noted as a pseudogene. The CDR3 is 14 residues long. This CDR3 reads CASSPGPVVGEQYF. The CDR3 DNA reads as TGTGCCAGCAGCCCCGGACCCGTCGTAGGCGAGCAGTACTTC.

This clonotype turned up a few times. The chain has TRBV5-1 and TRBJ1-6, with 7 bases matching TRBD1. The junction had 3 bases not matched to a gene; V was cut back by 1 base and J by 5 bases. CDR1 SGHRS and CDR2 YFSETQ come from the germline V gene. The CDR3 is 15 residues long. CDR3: CASSLRGQNNSPLHF. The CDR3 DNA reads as TGCGCCAGCAGCTTGAGGGGACAGAATAATTCACCCCTCCACTTT.

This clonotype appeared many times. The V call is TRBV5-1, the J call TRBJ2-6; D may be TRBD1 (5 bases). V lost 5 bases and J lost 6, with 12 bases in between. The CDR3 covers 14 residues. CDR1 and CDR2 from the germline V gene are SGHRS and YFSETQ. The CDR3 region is CASSLPREANVLTF. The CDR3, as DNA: TGCGCCAGCAGTCTGCCCAGGGAGGCCAACGTCCTGACTTTC.

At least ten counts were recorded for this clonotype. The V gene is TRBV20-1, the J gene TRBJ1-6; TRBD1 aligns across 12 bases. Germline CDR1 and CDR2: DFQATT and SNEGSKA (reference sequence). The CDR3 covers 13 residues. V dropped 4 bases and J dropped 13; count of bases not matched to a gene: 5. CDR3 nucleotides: TGCAGTGCTACCGGGACAGGGGGCGACCCCCTCCACTTT. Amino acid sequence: CSATGTGGDPLHF.

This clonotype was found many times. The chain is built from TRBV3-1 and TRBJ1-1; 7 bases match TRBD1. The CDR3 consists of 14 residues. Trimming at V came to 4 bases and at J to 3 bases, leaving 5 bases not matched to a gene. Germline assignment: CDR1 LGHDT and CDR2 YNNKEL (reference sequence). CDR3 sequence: CASSPTTGHTEAFF. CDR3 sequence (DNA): TGTGCCAGCAGCCCAACGACAGGGCACACTGAAGCTTTCTTT.